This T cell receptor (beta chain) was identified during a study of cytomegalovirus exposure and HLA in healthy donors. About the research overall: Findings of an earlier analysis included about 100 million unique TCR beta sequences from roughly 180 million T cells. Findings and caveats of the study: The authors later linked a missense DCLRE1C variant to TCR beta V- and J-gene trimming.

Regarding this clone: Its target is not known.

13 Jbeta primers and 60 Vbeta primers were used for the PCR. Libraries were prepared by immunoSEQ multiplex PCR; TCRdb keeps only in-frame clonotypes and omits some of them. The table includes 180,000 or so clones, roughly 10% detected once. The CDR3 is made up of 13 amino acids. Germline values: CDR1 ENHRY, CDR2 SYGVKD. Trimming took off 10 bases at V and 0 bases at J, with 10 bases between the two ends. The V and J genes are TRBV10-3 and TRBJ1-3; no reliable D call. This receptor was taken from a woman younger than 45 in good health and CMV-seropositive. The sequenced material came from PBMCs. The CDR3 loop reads CATEPNSGNTIYF. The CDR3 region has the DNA TGTGCCACCGAACCTAACTCTGGAAACACCATATATTTT.